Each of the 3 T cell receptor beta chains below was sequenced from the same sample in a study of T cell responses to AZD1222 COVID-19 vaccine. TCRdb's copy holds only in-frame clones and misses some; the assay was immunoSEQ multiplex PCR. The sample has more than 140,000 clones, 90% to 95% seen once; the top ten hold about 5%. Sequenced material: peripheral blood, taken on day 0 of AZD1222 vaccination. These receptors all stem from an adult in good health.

CDR3 residues: CASSRDRGDISYGYTF. The CDR3 DNA reads TGTGCCAGCAGTAGGGACCGGGGGGACATTTCCTATGGCTACACCTTC. The chain couples TRBV28 to TRBJ1-2, with D perhaps TRBD1 (6 bases). V lost 5 bases to trimming and J lost 4 bases, with 20 bases between them. CDR1 and CDR2 (germline): MDHEN, SYDVKM. The length of the CDR3 is 16 residues.

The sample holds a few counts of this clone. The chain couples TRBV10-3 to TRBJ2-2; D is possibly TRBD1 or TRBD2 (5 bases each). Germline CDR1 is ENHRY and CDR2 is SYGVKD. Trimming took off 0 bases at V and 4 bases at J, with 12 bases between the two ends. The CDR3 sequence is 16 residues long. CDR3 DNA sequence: TGTGCCATCAGTGAGTCAGGGGAGCACATCACCGGGGAGCTGTTTTTT. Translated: CAISESGEHITGELFF.

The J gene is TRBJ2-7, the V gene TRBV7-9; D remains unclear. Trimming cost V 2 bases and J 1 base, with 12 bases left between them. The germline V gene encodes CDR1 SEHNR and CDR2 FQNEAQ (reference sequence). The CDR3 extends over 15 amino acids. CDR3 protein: CASSLSGDRSYEQYF. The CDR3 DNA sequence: TGTGCCAGCAGCTTATCCGGTGACCGGTCCTACGAGCAGTACTTC. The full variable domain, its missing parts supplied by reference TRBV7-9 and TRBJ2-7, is DTGVSQNPRHKITKRGQNVTFRCDPISEHNRLYWYRQTLGQGPEFLTYFQNEAQLEKSRLLSDRFSAERPKGSFSTLEIQRTEQGDSAMYLCASSLSGDRSYEQYFGPGTRLTVT.